This T cell receptor (beta chain) is drawn from a study of T-cell memory formation after mild COVID-19. Study-level results: Researchers report contracting CD4+ clones mostly in CM and EM, with CD8+ clones in EMRA. In second-wave clones peaking day 37, SARS-CoV-2 specificity remained unconfirmed.

V gave up 4 bases and J gave up 3 bases, with 18 bases separating them. The CDR3 is made up of 16 amino acids. From germline, CDR1 is MNHNS and CDR2 SASEGT. MiXCR, applied by TCRdb to the 5' RACE reads, yields one record per CDR3 protein. The sample contains about 290,000 distinct CDR3 sequences, roughly 15% of which appear only once. This clonotype has more than one count but fewer than ten. Its antigen is not identified. This sequence joins TRBV6-1 and TRBJ1-1; no clear D gene. The sequenced material came from PBMCs or a T cell subset sorted from them (not recorded which). The receptor's source is a young man who had mild COVID-19 (a few samples of this study predate the infection). Cell type and time point are not known. DNA of the CDR3: TGTGCCAGCAGTGCCACACAAACCTCACGCCACACTGAAGCTTTCTTT. Translated, it gives CASSATQTSRHTEAFF.